This T cell receptor (beta chain) was sequenced for a study of blood T cell repertoires in COVID-19 (TCRdb year 2020). About the full investigation: The collaborator samples originated in the United States, Italy and Spain and spanned the acute and convalescent phases of COVID-19. The dataset comprised deeply sampled blood TCRbeta repertoires from subjects exposed to, actively infected with, or recovered from COVID-19. Where available, HLA class I and class II types were taken from metadata supplied by the sample provider and were not determined by assay-based typing. Samples were obtained from the ongoing ImmuneRACE study (first 160 participants) and from 1,200 or so subjects provided by 6 global collaborators. Nearly every sample came with metadata listing a de-identified subject ID, COVID-19 status, age in years and sex. The repertoires were released in a freely available public database meant as a resource for research on the immune response to SARS-CoV-2. The prospective study material was composed of cDNA or gDNA derived from T cells, B-cell-depleted T cells, or PBMCs. Overall results and qualifications from the work: How much clinical and demographic metadata was included differed by source and by participant, and the metadata was provided uncurated.

The germline ends are 11 bases apart after V is trimmed by 4 bases and J by 4 bases. The CDR3 measures 13 amino acids from cysteine to phenylalanine. CDR3 DNA only is kept here, 39 bases in frame from base 1. Reading the germline V gene (reference sequence) gives CDR1 MNHNY and CDR2 SVGAGI. In regard to this clone: Its binding antigen is unknown. No quality values exist for individual bases; no much larger clone is one base distant.

TCRbeta CDR3 regions were amplified from genomic DNA using the immunoSEQ Assay, a bias-controlled multiplex PCR. On the authors' methods: Nucleated cell counts per sample were estimated from amplification of reference gene primers within the assay. To quantify the absolute abundance of each unique TCRbeta CDR3 rearrangement, sequence reads were collapsed and filtered. For each sample, productive Simpson clonality was calculated as the square root of Simpson's diversity index over productive rearrangements. This immuneACCESS table, as held by TCRdb, lists in-frame sequences with V and J called but not all clones. Of the missing ones, under half trace to an unresolved V gene in checked studies; the others have no known cause. V and J calls and clone size are copied from that table; D and trimming were computed from the DNA. This sample gives over 110,000 clones in total; around 76% of them show up just once. The ten largest clonotypes hold about an eighth of the sample.

Whole blood was collected in K2EDTA tubes by collaborating institutions according to the institutions' own protocols. For TCRbeta analysis, collaborator samples were shipped as frozen whole blood, as isolated PBMCs, or as DNA extracted from either sample type. The chain couples TRBV6-6 to TRBJ2-7; TRBD1 might be the D gene, on 6 matching bases. Sequenced sample: peripheral blood. This receptor was identified in a man aged 80 or over with acute or convalescent COVID-19. Read as DNA, the sequence is TGTGCCAGCAGTTCGGTTCAGGGGTACGAGCAGTACTTC. It encodes CASSSVQGYEQYF.